Shown below are 32 T cell receptor beta chains from a single sample sequenced in a study of blood T cell repertoires in COVID-19. TCRdb keeps only in-frame clones here, not all; method: immunoSEQ multiplex PCR. The data show roughly 100,000 clones, approximately 86% seen once. The specimen was peripheral blood. These receptors were obtained from a woman in her fifties or sixties with COVID-19, enrolled during active disease.

This clone was observed a few times. This chain connects TRBV10-1 to TRBJ1-6; the match to TRBD1 covers 7 bases. With V trimmed by 5 bases and J by 6 bases, 10 bases remained unmatched. The germline CDR1 and CDR2 sequences are WNHNN and SYGVQD (reference sequence). The CDR3 spans 16 residues. CDR3 in amino acids: CASSPTSAGGNSPLHF. The CDR3 region has the DNA TGCGCCAGCAGTCCTACCTCAGCAGGGGGTAATTCACCCCTCCACTTT.

The sample holds one count of this clone. V gene TRBV30 combines with J gene TRBJ1-6, with 8 bases that match TRBD1. Germline CDR1 GTSNPN, CDR2 SVGIG (reference sequence). J gave up 3 bases and V 3 bases, and 7 bases lay outside the gene matches. The CDR3 contains 16 residues. CDR3 DNA: TGTGCCTGGAGCCGAATAGGACAGGGCTATAATTCACCCCTCCACTTT. This codes for CAWSRIGQGYNSPLHF.

Here the CDR3 reads CASSVAGGSNQPQHF. In DNA, the CDR3 is TGTGCCAGCAGCGTAGCAGGGGGGAGCAATCAGCCCCAGCATTTT. The rearrangement links TRBV9 to TRBJ1-5; 7 positions match TRBD1. CDR3 length: 15 residues. The V segment lost 0 bases and the J segment 1 base; nucleotides outside the gene matches: 1. In germline, CDR1 is SGDLS, CDR2 YYNGEE. The complete variable domain, with remaining parts taken from reference TRBV9 and TRBJ1-5, reads DSGVTQTPKHLITATGQRVTLRCSPRSGDLSVYWYQQSLDQGLQFLIQYYNGEERAKGNILERFSAQQFPDLHSELNLSSLELGDSALYFCASSVAGGSNQPQHFGDGTRLSIL.

This CDR3 reads CASSLEESEAFF. CDR3 bases: TGTGCCAGCAGCTTAGAGGAGTCTGAAGCTTTCTTT. This rearrangement joins TRBV7-9 to TRBJ1-1, with D hard to call. V lost 1 base and J 6 bases, leaving 6 bases between the germline ends. Per the germline V gene, CDR1 is SEHNR and CDR2 is FQNEAQ (reference sequence). This CDR3 comprises 12 residues.

The chain couples TRBV11-3 to TRBJ2-2; 9 bases are a match to TRBD1. Germline trimming cut 2 bases from V and 0 bases from J; bases unmatched to any gene: 7. This CDR3 is 18 amino acids long. CDR1 SGHNT and CDR2 YENEEA come from the germline V gene. The CDR3 bases are TGTGCCAGCAGCTTATTGGGACAGGGTGAGGCGAACACCGGGGAGCTGTTTTTT. Its protein product is CASSLLGQGEANTGELFF. The full variable domain, completed using reference TRBV11-3 and TRBJ2-2, is EAGVVQSPRYKIIEKKQPVAFWCNPISGHNTLYWYLQNLGQGPELLIRYENEEAVDDSQLPKDRFSAERLKGVDSTLKIQPAELGDSAVYLCASSLLGQGEANTGELFFGEGSRLTVL.

The V and J genes are TRBV5-4 and TRBJ2-3, with a weak D call TRBD2 (7 bases). The germline V and J ends were trimmed by 0 bases and 0 bases, with 11 bases remaining between them. The germline V gene encodes CDR1 SGHNT and CDR2 YYREEE (reference sequence). The CDR3 is made up of 16 amino acids. The CDR3 sequence: CASSLGGRGSTDTQYF. The CDR3 coding sequence is TGTGCCAGCAGCTTGGGGGGGCGGGGGAGCACAGATACGCAGTATTTT.

The rearrangement joins TRBV6-5 to TRBJ1-1; the match to TRBD1 covers 8 bases. Germline loops: CDR1 MNHEY, CDR2 SVGAGI. The CDR3 covers 15 residues. With V trimmed by 0 bases and J by 4 bases, 4 bases remained unmatched. The CDR3 sequence: CASSYSDRGSTEAFF. In DNA, the CDR3 is TGTGCCAGCAGTTACTCTGACAGGGGATCCACTGAAGCTTTCTTT.

This clone was seen a single time. V is TRBV4-1 and J is TRBJ1-2; the D gene is possibly TRBD1 (5 bases). Germline lookup yields CDR1 MGHRA and CDR2 YSYEKL. This CDR3 comprises 15 residues. V lost 4 bases and J lost 5, with 17 bases in between. CDR3 sequence: CASSLREGARYGYTF. The CDR3 DNA reads as TGCGCCAGCAGCCTAAGGGAAGGGGCCCGATATGGCTACACCTTC.

The genes are TRBV25-1 and TRBJ1-4; 8 nucleotides agree with TRBD1. This CDR3 is built from 14 residues. Per germline, CDR1 MGHDK and CDR2 SYGVNS. The J segment lost 6 bases and the V segment lost 6 bases, leaving 6 bases of the junction unmatched. CDR3 DNA: TGTGCCAGCAGAGATGACAGGGGATATGAAAAACTGTTTTTT. It codes for CASRDDRGYEKLFF. The whole variable domain, remainder taken from reference TRBV25-1 and TRBJ1-4, is EADIYQTPRYLVIGTGKKITLECSQTMGHDKMYWYQQDPGMELHLIHYSYGVNSTEKGDLSSESTVSRIRTEHFPLTLESARPSHTSQYLCASRDDRGYEKLFFGSGTQLSVL.

This clone was seen just once. The V and J genes are TRBV10-3 and TRBJ2-7; TRBD2 aligns across 14 bases. The germline V gene has CDR1 ENHRY and CDR2 SYGVKD. The V gene end was trimmed by 7 bases and the J gene end by 6 bases; junction bases not matched to a gene: 14. CDR3 length equals 17 residues. This CDR3 reads CAIKAEGSGTSGGEQYF. CDR3 nucleotide sequence: TGTGCCATCAAGGCAGAGGGGTCCGGGACTAGCGGGGGCGAGCAGTACTTC.

This chain uses TRBV21-1 with TRBJ2-5; the table's D call, TRBD1, has no DNA check behind it. TRBV21-1 is described as a pseudogene. The CDR3 consists of 20 residues. CDR3 sequence reads: CASSFRTGGRPMIVQETQYF. CDR3 in DNA: TGTGCCAGCAGCTTCCGGACAGGGGGTCGGCCCATGATTGTTCAAGAGACCCAGTACTTC.

V gene TRBV3-1 (or the pseudogene TRBV3-2) combines with J gene TRBJ2-1; 13 nucleotides agree with TRBD2. The germline gives CDR1 LGHDT, CDR2 YNNKEL (reference sequence). This CDR3 region has 17 residues. V dropped 0 bases and J dropped 10; count of bases not matched to a gene: 9. CDR3 protein: CASSQDRWTSGGEEQFF. DNA of the CDR3: TGTGCCAGCAGCCAAGATCGGTGGACTAGCGGGGGTGAAGAGCAGTTCTTC.

The chain links TRBV2 to TRBJ2-5; the match to TRBD2 covers 8 bases. Germline CDR1 is SNHLY and CDR2 is FYNNEI. The CDR3 contains 13 residues. Trimming cost V 8 bases and J 4 bases; bases outside gene matches: 6. The CDR3 reads CASSGLVLETQYF. The CDR3 DNA follows: TGTGCCAGCTCGGGACTAGTCCTAGAGACCCAGTACTTC.

CDR3 amino acids: CASSQDQGDNSPLHF. In nucleotides, the CDR3 is TGCGCCAGCAGCCAAGATCAGGGGGATAATTCACCCCTCCACTTT. The rearrangement uses TRBV4-3 and TRBJ1-6, with 7 bases lining up with TRBD1. Per germline, CDR1 LGHNA and CDR2 YSLEER. The CDR3 totals 15 residues. V dropped 0 bases and J dropped 5; count of bases not matched to a gene: 1.

CDR3 sequence: CASSESGTSLEQYF. In DNA form, the CDR3 reads TGTGCCAGCAGCGAGTCCGGGACTAGCCTCGAGCAGTACTTC. The chain combines TRBV7-6 with TRBJ2-7, with 9 bases lining up with TRBD2. Germline trimming cut 5 bases from V and 6 bases from J; bases unmatched to any gene: 8. CDR3 length equals 14 residues. In germline, CDR1 is SGHVS, CDR2 FNYEAQ.

This chain joins TRBV30 and TRBJ2-5, with TRBD2 as a possible D gene (7 bases). The CDR3 loop spans 14 amino acids. Looked up from germline, CDR1 is GTSNPN and CDR2 is SVGIG (reference sequence). The germline V and J ends were trimmed by 1 base and 1 base, with 10 bases remaining between them. CDR3 in DNA: TGTGCCTGGAGTGATGGGGGGGCCCAAGAGACCCAGTACTTC. This sequence encodes CAWSDGGAQETQYF.

The gene calls are TRBV19 and TRBJ1-1; a weak D match, TRBD1 (6 bases). This CDR3 is 14 amino acids long. CDR1 and CDR2 from the germline V gene are LNHDA and SQIVND (reference sequence). Trimming pared 8 bases from V and 5 bases from J, leaving 18 bases between. The CDR3 loop reads CASGTRLEGTEAFF. CDR3 nucleotides: TGTGCCAGTGGGACACGTCTGGAAGGGACTGAAGCTTTCTTT.

In the case of this clone: Germline and junction disagree at one end, which may indicate a read error. The chain employs TRBV6-5 and TRBJ2-7, with 10 positions matching TRBD2. The CDR3 is 14 residues long. Germline values: CDR1 MNHEY, CDR2 SVGAGI. CDR3 coding DNA: TGTGCCAGCAGTCTAGCGGGGGTCTCCAACGAGCAGTACTTC. This codes for CASSLAGVSNEQYF.

The chain combines TRBV28 with TRBJ1-2; 7 nucleotides agree with TRBD1. In germline, CDR1 is MDHEN, CDR2 SYDVKM. There are 15 residues in the CDR3. V trimming: 6 bases; J trimming: 3 bases; junction bases outside the gene matches: 10. CDR3 nucleotide sequence: TGTGCCAGCAGACCCACAGGGGATTTCGACTATGGCTACACCTTC. The encoded protein is CASRPTGDFDYGYTF.

The genes are TRBV7-2 and TRBJ2-3; 10 bases match TRBD1. J was trimmed by 3 bases and V by 0 bases; bases with no gene match: 3. Germline lookup yields CDR1 SGHTA and CDR2 FQGNSA. This CDR3 region has 16 residues. This CDR3 is CASSLARTGGTDTQYF. CDR3 DNA: TGTGCCAGCAGCTTAGCGCGGACAGGGGGAACAGATACGCAGTATTTT.

The rearrangement uses TRBV12-3 or TRBV12-4 and TRBJ2-1; possibly TRBD1 for D (5 bases). With 5 bases removed from V and 9 bases from J, the gap between germline ends came to 11 bases. The CDR3 runs to 12 residues. CDR3 nucleotides: TGTGCCAGCAGTCATGCAGGGTTTGAGCAGTTCTTC. This sequence encodes CASSHAGFEQFF.

This rearrangement joins TRBV5-4 to TRBJ1-1; D is ambiguous. Germline CDR1 and CDR2: SGHNT and YYREEE (reference sequence). The length of the CDR3 is 13 residues. Trimming shortened V by 1 base and J by 0 bases, and 4 bases separated the two germline ends. As DNA, the CDR3 is TGTGCCAGCAGCTTGCGAGTGAACACTGAAGCTTTCTTT. Translating it yields CASSLRVNTEAFF.

This rearrangement joins TRBV4-3 to TRBJ2-1; the match to TRBD1 covers 8 bases. V shed 1 base, J shed 4 bases, and the junction held 6 bases outside the gene matches. CDR3 length equals 16 residues. The germline V gene encodes CDR1 LGHNA and CDR2 YSLEER. CDR3 sequence (DNA): TGCGCCAGCAGCCAAGGCACAGGGGGAGGTTACAATGAGCAGTTCTTC. This encodes CASSQGTGGGYNEQFF.

The chain employs TRBV5-1 and TRBJ1-6; D is uncertain. Trimming pared 0 bases from V and 11 bases from J, leaving 12 bases between. From germline, CDR1 is SGHRS and CDR2 YFSETQ. This CDR3 is built from 14 residues. The CDR3 loop reads CASSLAVGDPPLHF. The CDR3 coding sequence is TGCGCCAGCAGCTTGGCCGTCGGAGACCCACCCCTCCACTTT.

The chain has TRBV4-1 and TRBJ2-4; possibly TRBD1 for D (6 bases). CDR1 is MGHRA, CDR2 YSYEKL, per germline. This CDR3 contains 17 residues. V lost 2 bases and J 0 bases, leaving 14 bases between the germline ends. The CDR3 here is CASSQPRQALAKNIQYF. The CDR3 bases are TGCGCCAGCAGCCAACCCAGACAGGCTCTAGCCAAAAACATTCAGTACTTC.

The V call is TRBV9, the J call TRBJ1-1; weak D call: TRBD1 (6 bases). Germline CDR1 reads SGDLS; CDR2 reads YYNGEE. This CDR3 is 15 amino acids long. Trimming cost V 4 bases and J 3 bases, with 16 bases left between them. DNA of the CDR3: TGTGCCAGCAGCATTGGGGGGGCGTCGGACACTGAAGCTTTCTTT. This translates into CASSIGGASDTEAFF.

The chain links TRBV2 to TRBJ2-7, with 10 bases matching TRBD2. The CDR3 contains 14 residues. The V gene's germline CDR1 is SNHLY and CDR2 FYNNEI. The V gene end was trimmed by 4 bases and the J gene end by 7 bases; junction bases not matched to a gene: 7. CDR3 residues: CASSGSLAGVEQYF. DNA for the CDR3: TGTGCCAGCAGTGGGTCGCTAGCGGGGGTGGAGCAGTACTTC.

This clone has more than one count but fewer than ten. V usage is TRBV7-2 and J usage is TRBJ1-1; D is ambiguous. The germline gives CDR1 SGHTA, CDR2 FQGNSA. The germline V and J ends were trimmed by 0 bases and 7 bases, with 12 bases remaining between them. The CDR3 is made up of 14 amino acids. CDR3 DNA: TGTGCCAGCAGCTTAGCGACGACGTCAGGTGAAGCTTTCTTT. Its translation: CASSLATTSGEAFF.

The gene calls are TRBV27 and TRBJ2-7; TRBD2 agrees at 12 bases. The CDR3 is 15 amino acids. The V gene's germline CDR1 is MNHEY and CDR2 SMNVEV (reference sequence). V trimming: 1 base; J trimming: 6 bases; junction bases outside the gene matches: 4. The CDR3: CASSLYPSGGGEQYF. CDR3 coding DNA: TGTGCCAGCAGTTTATATCCTAGCGGGGGGGGCGAGCAGTACTTC.

The J gene is TRBJ1-3, the V gene TRBV10-3; possible D gene TRBD1, 5 bases. The CDR3 extends over 16 amino acids. With 5 bases removed from V and 0 bases from J, the gap between germline ends came to 14 bases. Looked up from germline, CDR1 is ENHRY and CDR2 is SYGVKD. CDR3 bases: TGTGCCATCAGTTCAGGGTATCTGAGCTCTGGAAACACCATATATTTT. This codes for CAISSGYLSSGNTIYF.

This chain joins TRBV10-1 and TRBJ2-3, with TRBD2 identical over 14 bases. V lost 1 base and J lost 2; bases outside the gene matches: 2. CDR3 length equals 17 residues. CDR1 is WNHNN and CDR2 is SYGVQD in the germline V gene (reference sequence). In DNA form, the CDR3 reads TGCGCCAGCAGTGAGTGGGGACTAGCGGGGGACACAGATACGCAGTATTTT. Protein: CASSEWGLAGDTDTQYF.

This rearrangement joins TRBV30 to TRBJ1-2, with TRBD1 as a possible D gene (5 bases). The ends were cut back, 2 bases at V and 1 base at J, with 11 bases in the middle. CDR3 length equals 14 residues. Germline values: CDR1 GTSNPN, CDR2 SVGIG (reference sequence). Written as DNA, the CDR3 is TGTGCCTGGAGTAGGGACTCCTTTAACTATGGCTACACCTTC. Its protein product is CAWSRDSFNYGYTF.